Listed here are 13 T cell receptor beta chains from one sample, sequenced in a study of identical twins. TCRdb itself ran the 5' RACE reads through MiXCR, one entry per CDR3 protein. The table has about 520,000 distinct CDR3 sequences, 20% to 25% seen once. In addition, the sample was reused for a study of T cells expressing NK-cell markers.

The sample was CD4+ T cells sorted from blood. These receptor sequences come from a woman between 18 and 29 years old in good health.

As concerns this clonotype: This may be a read error: a much more frequent sequence differs by one nucleotide. The chain joins TRBV12-3 or TRBV12-4 to TRBJ2-7; 11 nucleotides align to TRBD2. The CDR3 loop spans 14 amino acids. J lost 3 bases, V lost 5 bases, and 3 bases had no gene match. The CDR3 coding sequence is TGTGCCAGCAGTCACGGGACTAGCGGCTACGAGCAGTACTTC. Residues: CASSHGTSGYEQYF.

A few counts support this clonotype. The rearrangement links TRBV2 to TRBJ2-3; 8 bases map to TRBD2. The CDR3 length is 15 residues. Germline CDR1 is SNHLY and CDR2 is FYNNEI. The V and J ends lost 6 bases and 1 base, in that order; junction bases with no gene match: 6. CDR3 nucleotides: TGTGCCAGCAGCAATAGCGGGGCCCGCACAGATACGCAGTATTTT. It specifies CASSNSGARTDTQYF.

In its sample, this clonotype was seen once. The chain's CDR3 is CSARETQLSGNTIYF. The CDR3 DNA reads TGCAGTGCTAGAGAGACGCAACTCTCTGGAAACACCATATATTTT. The chain employs TRBV20-1 and TRBJ1-3; no firm D call. Germline V CDR1 and CDR2: DFQATT, SNEGSKA (reference sequence). Trimming removed 0 bases at V and 0 bases at J, with 9 bases between. CDR3 length: 15 amino acids.

The rearrangement uses TRBV3-1 and TRBJ2-3; no firm D call. CDR1 and CDR2 (germline): LGHDT, YNNKEL (reference sequence). CDR3 length: 14 amino acids. The V gene lost 4 bases and the J gene lost 4 bases, with 12 bases spanning the gap. CDR3 DNA: TGTGCCAGCAGCCTTGGGCGGCTTTCAGATACGCAGTATTTT. This codes for CASSLGRLSDTQYF.

This clonotype was detected a few times. This chain connects TRBV6-4 to TRBJ1-1; no clear D. V dropped 3 bases and J dropped 7 bases, with 12 bases sitting between them. Germline V gene data show CDR1 as MRHNA and CDR2 as SNTAGT. This CDR3 is 13 amino acids long. CDR3 DNA sequence: TGTGCCAGCAGTGAGGCCCCTCGGAGTGAAGCTTTCTTT. Residues: CASSEAPRSEAFF.

The gene calls are TRBV6-6 and TRBJ2-7; D remains ambiguous. Germline CDR1 reads MNHNY; CDR2 reads SVGAGI (reference sequence). The V and J ends lost 7 bases and 2 bases respectively, with 12 bases between them. The CDR3 length is 13 residues. For the CDR3, the DNA is TGTGCCAGCACGACGGGTCCTGCCTACGAGCAGTACTTC. Its translation is CASTTGPAYEQYF.

The chain couples TRBV12-3 or TRBV12-4 to TRBJ2-7, with D unresolved. V was shortened by 2 bases and J by 4 bases, with 9 bases between the two germline ends. CDR3 length: 13 residues. The CDR3 region is CASSLWLRYEQYF. The CDR3, as DNA: TGTGCCAGCAGTTTATGGCTCCGTTACGAGCAGTACTTC.

This clonotype was seen a few times. The genes are TRBV7-9 and TRBJ2-1, with no clear D. Germline-derived CDR1 and CDR2 are SEHNR and FQNEAQ (reference sequence). The CDR3 contains 14 residues. Trimming cost V 2 bases and J 4 bases, with 9 bases left between them. DNA of the CDR3: TGTGCCAGCAGCTTAAGCGCCTCGTACAATGAGCAGTTCTTC. Protein: CASSLSASYNEQFF.

This clonotype showed up just a few times. The V call is TRBV20-1, the J call TRBJ2-7; 13 bases are a match to TRBD2. The CDR3 length is 14 residues. Losses at the gene ends were 5 bases for V and 1 base for J; bases not matched to a gene: 2. From germline, CDR1 is DFQATT and CDR2 SNEGSKA (reference sequence). The CDR3 DNA reads as TGCAGTGCTCAACTAGCGGGAGGGTCCTACGAGCAGTACTTC. Residues: CSAQLAGGSYEQYF.

There are a few counts of this clonotype. V is TRBV5-1 and J is TRBJ2-7; TRBD2 matches at 7 bases. The CDR3 runs to 16 residues. CDR1 SGHRS and CDR2 YFSETQ come from the germline V gene. With 4 bases clipped from V and 1 base from J, the junction kept 11 bases outside the gene matches. In DNA form, the CDR3 reads TGCGCCAGCAGCCACGCACACCGGGGGGTATCCTACGAGCAGTACTTC. Translated, it gives CASSHAHRGVSYEQYF.

The DNA of the CDR3 is TGTGCCAGCAGCCAAGATTGGCTCCAAGGTACTGAAGCTTTCTTT. It translates to CASSQDWLQGTEAFF. The chain links TRBV4-2 to TRBJ1-1; D is undetermined. The V end lost 0 bases, the J end lost 5 bases, and 13 bases lay between the germline ends. The CDR3 is made up of 15 amino acids. CDR1 is LGHNA, CDR2 YNFKEQ, per germline.

In its sample, this clonotype was seen a few times. The rearrangement links TRBV7-9 to TRBJ2-7, with TRBD1 identical over 8 bases. Germline assignment: CDR1 SEHNR and CDR2 FQNEAQ (reference sequence). V trimming: 1 base; J trimming: 6 bases; junction bases outside the gene matches: 2. The CDR3 has 13 amino acids. The CDR3 sequence is CASSLGDRSEQYF. CDR3 DNA sequence: TGTGCCAGCAGCTTAGGGGACAGGAGCGAGCAGTACTTC. Drawing the rest from reference TRBV7-9 and TRBJ2-7, the complete variable domain is DTGVSQNPRHKITKRGQNVTFRCDPISEHNRLYWYRQTLGQGPEFLTYFQNEAQLEKSRLLSDRFSAERPKGSFSTLEIQRTEQGDSAMYLCASSLGDRSEQYFGPGTRLTVT.

There are many counts of this clonotype. V is TRBV12-3 or TRBV12-4 and J is TRBJ2-5; D gene uncertain. CDR3 length: 12 residues. Trimming pared 0 bases from V and 10 bases from J, leaving 9 bases between. Here the CDR3 DNA reads TGTGCCAGCAGTTTAGCGGGGTCAAGCCAGTACTTC. Translating gives CASSLAGSSQYF.